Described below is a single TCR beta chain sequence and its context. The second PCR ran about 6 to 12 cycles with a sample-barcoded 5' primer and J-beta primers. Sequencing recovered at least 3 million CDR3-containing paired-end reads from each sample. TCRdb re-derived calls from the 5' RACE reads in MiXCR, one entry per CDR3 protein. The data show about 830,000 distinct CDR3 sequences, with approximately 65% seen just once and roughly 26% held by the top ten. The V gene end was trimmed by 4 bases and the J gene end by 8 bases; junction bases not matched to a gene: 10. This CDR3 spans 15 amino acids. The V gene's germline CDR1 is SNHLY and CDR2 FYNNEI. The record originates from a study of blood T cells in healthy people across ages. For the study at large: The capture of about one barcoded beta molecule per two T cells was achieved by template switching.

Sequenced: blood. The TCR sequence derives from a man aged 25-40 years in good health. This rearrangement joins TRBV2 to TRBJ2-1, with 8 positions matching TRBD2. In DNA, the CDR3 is TGTGCCAGCAGTGTGACGGGGGGGGTCGGGTATGAGCAGTTCTTC. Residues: CASSVTGGVGYEQFF.